This T cell receptor (beta chain) was recorded in a study of cytomegalovirus exposure and HLA in healthy donors. From germline, CDR1 is MNHEY and CDR2 SVGAGI. Germline trimming cut 2 bases from V and 4 bases from J; bases unmatched to any gene: 6. This CDR3 is built from 15 residues. Researchers ran the PCR with 60 Vbeta and 13 Jbeta primers. Sequencing used immunoSEQ multiplex PCR; TCRdb keeps in-frame clones, though not all of them. This sample has approximately 170,000 clones; just under 75% occur once, and the top ten carry approximately 4.8%. Sequenced sample: PBMCs. The gene calls are TRBV6-5 and TRBJ1-1, with 8 bases matching TRBD1. This TCR was sampled from a man under 40 in good health and CMV-seropositive. CDR3 protein: CASSYRTGTSTEAFF. In DNA form, the CDR3 reads TGTGCCAGCAGTTACCGGACAGGGACGAGCACTGAAGCTTTCTTT.